The 5 T cell receptor beta chains below all came from one sample that was sequenced in a study of cytomegalovirus exposure and HLA in healthy donors. PCR primers comprised 60 Vbeta and 13 Jbeta primers. Assay used: immunoSEQ multiplex PCR; TCRdb lists only in-frame clones, some missing. Here the sample spans over 150,000 clones, just over 75% being singletons. Sequenced sample: PBMCs. The receptor source for this set is a woman aged 55-75 years in good health and CMV-seropositive.

The sample holds one count of this clone. The chain combines TRBV2 with TRBJ2-2; weak D call: TRBD1 (5 bases). CDR1 is SNHLY, CDR2 FYNNEI, per germline. The ends were cut back, 2 bases at V and 3 bases at J, with 7 bases in the middle. CDR3 length: 14 residues. The CDR3 region is CASSELRDTGELFF. The CDR3 DNA reads TGTGCCAGCAGTGAACTCAGGGACACCGGGGAGCTGTTTTTT.

The rearrangement uses TRBV5-4 and TRBJ2-7; possible D gene TRBD2, 6 bases. Between the trimmed V and J ends, which lost 2 bases and 1 base, there was a span of 13 bases. The CDR3 has 15 residues. The germline gives CDR1 SGHNT, CDR2 YYREEE (reference sequence). This CDR3 reads CASSFGGTLSYEQYF. CDR3 nucleotides: TGTGCCAGCAGCTTTGGCGGGACTCTTTCCTACGAGCAGTACTTC.

The rearrangement links TRBV18 to TRBJ2-7; TRBD1 agrees at 10 bases. V shed 3 bases, J shed 5 bases, and the junction held 1 base outside the gene matches. Germline assignment: CDR1 KGHSH and CDR2 LQKENI. This CDR3 is built from 13 residues. CDR3 nucleotide sequence: TGTGCCAGCTCACCCGGGACAGGGGACGAGCAGTACTTC. Translation gives CASSPGTGDEQYF.

This chain links TRBV2 with TRBJ2-7, with 9 bases identical to TRBD1. The CDR3 contains 15 residues. Germline loops: CDR1 SNHLY, CDR2 FYNNEI. The V and J ends lost 4 bases and 2 bases, in that order; junction bases with no gene match: 6. The CDR3 DNA sequence: TGTGCCAGCAGTGCACGCGACAGGGGGACCTACGAGCAGTACTTC. The encoded protein is CASSARDRGTYEQYF.

The V and J genes are TRBV30 and TRBJ1-1; D unclear. The V end lost 2 bases, the J end lost 7 bases, and 11 bases lay between the germline ends. Germline V gene sequence: CDR1 GTSNPN, CDR2 SVGIG (reference sequence). This CDR3 region has 12 residues. This CDR3 reads CAWSSWLVEAFF. The CDR3, as DNA: TGTGCCTGGAGTAGTTGGCTAGTTGAAGCTTTCTTT.